The 24 T cell receptor beta chains listed next were all sequenced from one sample in a study of blood T cell repertoires in COVID-19. Clones were sequenced by immunoSEQ multiplex PCR, and TCRdb holds only the in-frame ones, with some missing. Among 170,000 or so clones listed, more than 80% were seen once. The specimen was PBMCs or T cells enriched from blood (not recorded which). Source of these receptors: a man aged 35 to 55 who had recovered from COVID-19.

The chain carries TRBV19 and TRBJ2-1, with 11 bases lining up with TRBD1. The J segment lost 4 bases and the V segment lost 5 bases, leaving 4 bases of the junction unmatched. Germline V gene sequence: CDR1 LNHDA, CDR2 SQIVND (reference sequence). The CDR3 sequence is 15 residues long. CDR3 sequence (DNA): TGTGCCAGTAGTCGGGACAGGGGGGGGTACAATGAGCAGTTCTTC. Amino acid sequence: CASSRDRGGYNEQFF.

The chain joins TRBV7-8 to TRBJ1-2, with 7 bases that match TRBD1. The J segment lost 2 bases and the V segment lost 4 bases, leaving 1 base of the junction unmatched. Germline CDR1 is SGHVS and CDR2 is FQNEAQ. The CDR3 is made up of 13 amino acids. In DNA form, the CDR3 reads TGTGCCAGCAGCTCGACAGGGAACTATGGCTACACCTTC. Translating gives CASSSTGNYGYTF.

The J gene is TRBJ2-7, the V gene TRBV5-5; the match to TRBD1 covers 7 bases. The V segment lost 1 base and the J segment 6 bases; nucleotides outside the gene matches: 7. The germline V gene encodes CDR1 SGHKS and CDR2 YYEKEE (reference sequence). The CDR3 has 14 amino acids. CDR3 DNA: TGTGCCAGCAGCTTGCAAAACAGGGGCGCCGAGCAGTACTTC. Amino acids: CASSLQNRGAEQYF.

In this sample, this clone turned up many times. V usage is TRBV6-1 and J usage is TRBJ1-1; D possibly corresponds to TRBD1 (6 bases). The CDR3 is made up of 15 amino acids. V was pared by 1 base and J by 4 bases, with 13 bases between. Looked up from germline, CDR1 is MNHNS and CDR2 is SASEGT. CDR3 nucleotide sequence: TGTGCCAGCAGTGAAGTCTCAGGGGTCCCCACTGAAGCTTTCTTT. Translation: CASSEVSGVPTEAFF.

This chain links TRBV19 with TRBJ1-4; 11 nucleotides line up with TRBD1. This CDR3 is 16 amino acids long. Germline CDR1 reads LNHDA; CDR2 reads SQIVND (reference sequence). The V and J ends lost 3 bases and 8 bases, in that order; junction bases with no gene match: 8. The DNA of the CDR3 is TGTGCCAGTAGTATTGCGATTGGGACAGGGGGAGAAAAACTGTTTTTT. Its protein product is CASSIAIGTGGEKLFF.

The gene calls are TRBV28 and TRBJ2-7; 15 positions agree with TRBD2. V was pared by 5 bases and J by 0 bases, with 11 bases of the junction left unmatched. Germline CDR1 and CDR2: MDHEN and SYDVKM. This CDR3 has 19 residues. In nucleotides, the CDR3 is TGTGCCAGCAGTCCCATTAGGACTAGCGGGAGGGAACGCTCCTACGAGCAGTACTTC. As protein: CASSPIRTSGRERSYEQYF.

The chain joins TRBV2 to TRBJ2-2; a possible D gene is TRBD2 (6 bases). Trimming took off 3 bases at V and 4 bases at J, with 12 bases between the two ends. CDR1 and CDR2 from the germline V gene are SNHLY and FYNNEI. The CDR3 sequence is 15 residues long. The CDR3 is CASSEGTSVTGELFF. The CDR3 DNA reads as TGTGCCAGCAGTGAGGGGACTTCGGTCACCGGGGAGCTGTTTTTT.

The chain couples TRBV9 to TRBJ2-2; the D is unclear. The V and J ends lost 5 bases and 1 base respectively, with 9 bases between them. Germline values: CDR1 SGDLS, CDR2 YYNGEE. The CDR3 spans 14 residues. The CDR3 loop is CASSETGNTGELFF. The DNA for the CDR3 is TGTGCCAGCAGTGAGACGGGGAACACCGGGGAGCTGTTTTTT.

The chain links TRBV5-8 to TRBJ2-3; 7 bases map to TRBD1. This CDR3 is 13 amino acids long. Germline V gene sequence: CDR1 SGHTS, CDR2 YDEGEE. V trimming: 8 bases; J trimming: 5 bases; junction bases outside the gene matches: 8. DNA of the CDR3: TGTGCCAGTAGACAGGGTTGGAGAGATACGCAGTATTTT. It is translated as CASRQGWRDTQYF.

The rearrangement uses TRBV7-9 and TRBJ2-3; D not resolved. Germline-derived CDR1 and CDR2 are SEHNR and FQNEAQ (reference sequence). This CDR3 has 15 residues. V gave up 1 base and J gave up 4 bases, with 12 bases separating them. CDR3 sequence: CASSLVSIGSDTQYF. For the CDR3, the DNA is TGTGCCAGCAGCTTAGTTAGCATTGGGTCAGATACGCAGTATTTT. Combining the CDR3 with reference TRBV7-9 and TRBJ2-3 gives the whole variable domain DTGVSQNPRHKITKRGQNVTFRCDPISEHNRLYWYRQTLGQGPEFLTYFQNEAQLEKSRLLSDRFSAERPKGSFSTLEIQRTEQGDSAMYLCASSLVSIGSDTQYFGPGTRLTVL.

The CDR3 DNA is TGTGCCAGCAGCTTAGTAATGAGGGGGACTGAAGCTTTCTTT. Residues: CASSLVMRGTEAFF. The chain uses TRBV7-9 and TRBJ1-1; maybe TRBD1 (6 bases). The CDR3 has 14 amino acids. The V end was cut by 1 base, the J end by 5 bases, with 11 bases between. Per germline, CDR1 SEHNR and CDR2 FQNEAQ (reference sequence).

CDR3 nucleotides: TGTGCCAGTAGTATGTGGCAGGGGGACTACGAGCAGTACTTC. Amino acids: CASSMWQGDYEQYF. This chain uses TRBV19 with TRBJ2-7, with 7 bases matching TRBD1. The V and J ends lost 3 bases and 3 bases, in that order; junction bases with no gene match: 5. CDR1 LNHDA and CDR2 SQIVND come from the germline V gene (reference sequence). The CDR3 loop spans 14 amino acids.

V gene TRBV27 combines with J gene TRBJ2-1; 7 bases align to TRBD2. The length of the CDR3 is 11 residues. Germline values: CDR1 MNHEY, CDR2 SMNVEV (reference sequence). V gave up 7 bases and J gave up 9 bases; unmatched junction bases: 3. The CDR3 region is CASIAGVEQFF. Written as DNA, the CDR3 is TGTGCCAGCATCGCGGGAGTTGAGCAGTTCTTC.

V and J are TRBV29-1 and TRBJ1-6; TRBD1 matches at 8 bases. Germline values: CDR1 SQVTM, CDR2 ANQGSEA. The CDR3 totals 13 residues. Trimming took 6 bases from V and 8 from J; bases not matched to a gene: 6. The DNA for the CDR3 is TGCAGCGTCAACACAGGGGGTGATTCACCCCTCCACTTT. This translates into CSVNTGGDSPLHF.

The chain employs TRBV5-1 and TRBJ1-3; no definite D call. V lost 0 bases, J lost 7 bases, and 14 bases lay in between. The CDR3 spans 15 residues. Germline assignment: CDR1 SGHRS and CDR2 YFSETQ. The CDR3 spells CASSLDGEVWNTIYF. For the CDR3, the DNA is TGCGCCAGCAGCTTGGACGGTGAGGTTTGGAACACCATATATTTT.

The chain employs TRBV19 and TRBJ1-2, with 8 bases lining up with TRBD1. J was trimmed by 6 bases and V by 7 bases; bases with no gene match: 7. The CDR3 extends over 13 amino acids. The germline V gene has CDR1 LNHDA and CDR2 SQIVND (reference sequence). CDR3 sequence reads: CASNPGGGNGYTF. The CDR3 bases are TGTGCCAGTAACCCAGGGGGCGGGAATGGCTACACCTTC.

V gene TRBV7-9 combines with J gene TRBJ2-5; 8 positions match TRBD2. The CDR3 sequence is 16 residues long. V was clipped by 2 bases and J by 5 bases; unmatched bases: 10. Germline V lookup: CDR1 SEHNR, CDR2 FQNEAQ (reference sequence). CDR3 in amino acids: CASSLKAGVFRETQYF. In nucleotides, the CDR3 is TGTGCCAGCAGCTTAAAAGCGGGGGTATTCAGGGAGACCCAGTACTTC.

The gene calls are TRBV19 and TRBJ2-3; possibly TRBD2 for D (6 bases). The CDR3 consists of 14 residues. The V gene's germline CDR1 is LNHDA and CDR2 SQIVND (reference sequence). Between the trimmed V and J ends, which lost 4 bases and 4 bases, there was a span of 12 bases. The CDR3 DNA sequence: TGTGCCAGTAGTAGGGGGGATGAGGCAGATACGCAGTATTTT. Encoded protein: CASSRGDEADTQYF.

This sequence joins TRBV12-3 or TRBV12-4 and TRBJ2-7, with 7 bases aligning to TRBD1. V gave up 5 bases and J gave up 2 bases; unmatched junction bases: 3. The CDR3 has 13 residues. DNA of the CDR3: TGTGCCAGCAGTCCCGGGACAGCCTACGAGCAGTACTTC. Its translation: CASSPGTAYEQYF.

V usage is TRBV29-1 and J usage is TRBJ2-3; 9 bases match TRBD2. V shed 7 bases and J 2 bases; nucleotides not matched to a gene: 4. The CDR3 runs to 13 residues. Germline values: CDR1 SQVTM, CDR2 ANQGSEA. CDR3 sequence: CSALAGLTDTQYF. The CDR3 DNA is TGCAGCGCCCTAGCGGGACTCACAGATACGCAGTATTTT.

This clone has just a few counts. The chain recombines TRBV27 with TRBJ2-7, with 8 bases identical to TRBD1. CDR1 is MNHEY, CDR2 SMNVEV, per germline (reference sequence). V lost 6 bases, J lost 6 bases, and 7 bases stayed unmatched. The CDR3 has 13 residues. The CDR3 protein is CASSDRGLLEQYF. CDR3 bases: TGTGCCAGCAGCGACAGGGGCTTACTCGAGCAGTACTTC.

The chain has TRBV28 and TRBJ1-1; possible D gene TRBD1, 6 bases. Germline V gene sequence: CDR1 MDHEN, CDR2 SYDVKM. The CDR3 totals 14 residues. The ends were cut back, 4 bases at V and 4 bases at J, with 13 bases in the middle. Here the CDR3 reads CASSSPQGTTEAFF. DNA of the CDR3: TGTGCCAGCAGTTCCCCCCAGGGGACCACTGAAGCTTTCTTT. Full variable domain (outside the CDR3, taken from reference TRBV28 and TRBJ1-1): DVKVTQSSRYLVKRTGEKVFLECVQDMDHENMFWYRQDPGLGLRLIYFSYDVKMKEKGDIPEGYSVSREKKERFSLILESASTNQTSMYLCASSSPQGTTEAFFGQGTRLTVV.

The chain combines TRBV2 with TRBJ1-1; TRBD1 is a possible D gene (6 bases). Trimming pared 4 bases from V and 5 bases from J, leaving 14 bases between. The CDR3 runs to 14 residues. CDR1 is SNHLY, CDR2 FYNNEI, per germline. The CDR3 protein is CASSGGGGRTEAFF. The CDR3 DNA reads TGTGCCAGCAGTGGGGGAGGGGGGCGTACTGAAGCTTTCTTT.

The chain employs TRBV5-6 and TRBJ2-7; possibly TRBD2 for D (5 bases). The germline CDR1 and CDR2 sequences are SGHDT and YYEEEE. Trimming pared 3 bases from V and 4 bases from J, leaving 5 bases between. The CDR3 length is 11 residues. CDR3 sequence reads: CASSSGYEQYF. The CDR3 DNA follows: TGTGCCAGCAGCTCGGGGTACGAGCAGTACTTC.